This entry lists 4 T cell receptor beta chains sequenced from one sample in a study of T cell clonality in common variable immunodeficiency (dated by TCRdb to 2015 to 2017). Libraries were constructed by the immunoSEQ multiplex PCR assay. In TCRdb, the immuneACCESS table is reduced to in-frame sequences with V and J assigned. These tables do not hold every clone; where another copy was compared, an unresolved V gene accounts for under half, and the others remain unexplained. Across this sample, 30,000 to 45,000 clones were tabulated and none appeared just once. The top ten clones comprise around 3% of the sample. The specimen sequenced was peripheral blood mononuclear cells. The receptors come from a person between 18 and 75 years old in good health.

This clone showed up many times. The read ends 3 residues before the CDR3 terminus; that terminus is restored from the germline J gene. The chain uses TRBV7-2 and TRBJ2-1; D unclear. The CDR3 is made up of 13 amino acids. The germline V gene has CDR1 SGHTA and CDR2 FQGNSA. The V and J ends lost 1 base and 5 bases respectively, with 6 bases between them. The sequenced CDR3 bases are TGTGCCAGCAGCTTAGTGAACAACAATGAG. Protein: CASSLVNNNE. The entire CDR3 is CASSLVNNNEQFF.

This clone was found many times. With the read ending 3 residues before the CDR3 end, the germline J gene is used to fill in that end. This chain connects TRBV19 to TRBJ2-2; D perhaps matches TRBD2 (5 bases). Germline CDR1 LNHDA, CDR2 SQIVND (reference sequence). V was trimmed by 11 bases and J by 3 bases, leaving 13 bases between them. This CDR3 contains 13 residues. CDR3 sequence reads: CAGEFGDTGELFF. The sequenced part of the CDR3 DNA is TGTGCCGGTGAATTCGGGGACACCGGGGAG. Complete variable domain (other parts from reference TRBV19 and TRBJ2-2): DGGITQSPKYLFRKEGQNVTLSCEQNLNHDAMYWYRQDPGQGLRLIYYSQIVNDFQKGDIAEGYSVSREKKESFPLTVTSAQKNPTAFYLCAGEFGDTGELFFGEGSRLTVL.

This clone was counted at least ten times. This CDR3 reads CASSLTGRASDYNEQFF. The covered CDR3 bases are TGTGCCAGCAGCTTAACGGGCCGGGCTAGCGATTACAATGAG. This rearrangement joins TRBV7-3 to TRBJ2-1, with a possible D match to TRBD2 (6 bases). The read terminates 3 residues ahead of where the CDR3 ends, so the germline J gene completes it. The CDR3 is 17 residues long. Germline CDR1 SGHTA, CDR2 FQGTGA. V shed 0 bases and J shed 4 bases, with 16 bases lying between them.

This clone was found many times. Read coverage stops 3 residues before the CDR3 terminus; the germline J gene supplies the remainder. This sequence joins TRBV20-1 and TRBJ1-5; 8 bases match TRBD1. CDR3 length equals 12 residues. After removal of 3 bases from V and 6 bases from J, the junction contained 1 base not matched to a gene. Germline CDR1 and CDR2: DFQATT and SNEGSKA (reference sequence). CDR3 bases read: TGCAGTGCTAGGGACAGGGCTCAGCCC. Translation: CSARDRAQP. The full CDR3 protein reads CSARDRAQPQHF.